These 21 T cell receptor beta chains share one sample of origin, sequenced in a study of naive and memory T cell subsets. The beta constant-region primer was an equimolar mix of two oligonucleotides covering TRBC1 and TRBC2. Using its own MiXCR run on the UMI-ligation and nested PCR reads, TCRdb lists one record per CDR3 protein. The top ten clones hold 20% to 25% of a sample with fewer than 40,000 distinct CDR3 sequences, roughly 15% of them seen once. The material sequenced was effector memory CD4+ T cells from blood. Subset defined: effector memory, CD45RA- CD27-. The receptor set was obtained from a human donor in good health.

The table lists this clonotype with many counts. The CDR3 DNA follows: TGTGCCAGCAGCTTATATCAGGGGACGAACACTGAAGCTTTCTTT. Translating it yields CASSLYQGTNTEAFF. The V call is TRBV7-9, the J call TRBJ1-1; possible D gene TRBD1, 6 bases. The CDR3 contains 15 residues. V lost 2 bases to trimming and J lost 1 base, with 11 bases between them. CDR1 SEHNR and CDR2 FQNEAQ come from the germline V gene (reference sequence).

This clonotype has a handful of counts. The chain uses TRBV20-1 and TRBJ2-7, with TRBD1 matching over 7 bases. The CDR3 runs 14 residues. V was clipped by 2 bases and J by 2 bases; unmatched bases: 6. Germline CDR1 reads DFQATT; CDR2 reads SNEGSKA (reference sequence). Here the CDR3 DNA reads TGCAGTGCTAGAAACAGGGGTACGGCCTACGAGCAGTACTTC. Its protein product is CSARNRGTAYEQYF.

This clonotype was recorded a few times. The CDR3, as DNA: TGCGCCAGCAGTGAAGGACAGAGGAGGCAAGAGACCCAGTACTTC. Translation: CASSEGQRRQETQYF. This chain connects TRBV5-1 to TRBJ2-5; D is perhaps TRBD1 (6 bases). The length of the CDR3 is 15 residues. Trimming shortened V by 5 bases and J by 2 bases, and 16 bases separated the two germline ends. CDR1 is SGHRS, CDR2 YFSETQ, per germline.

The V gene is TRBV20-1, the J gene TRBJ2-2; the D gene could be TRBD1 or TRBD2 (6 bases each). This CDR3 is 14 amino acids long. CDR1 and CDR2 (germline): DFQATT, SNEGSKA (reference sequence). The V gene lost 1 base and the J gene lost 5 bases, with 11 bases spanning the gap. CDR3 amino acids: CSARGGAGTGELFF. The CDR3, as DNA: TGCAGTGCTAGAGGGGGGGCGGGGACCGGGGAGCTGTTTTTT.

There are a few counts of this clonotype. The chain is built from TRBV11-1 and TRBJ2-7, with D tentatively TRBD2 (6 bases). This CDR3 is 16 amino acids long. V shed 0 bases and J shed 3 bases, with 15 bases lying between them. The germline CDR1 and CDR2 sequences are SGHAT and FQDESV (reference sequence). The CDR3 region has the DNA TGTGCCAGCAGCTTAGCGCAAGGTAGCGGCTACTACGAGCAGTACTTC. Amino acid sequence: CASSLAQGSGYYEQYF.

Only a few counts were recorded for this clonotype. This chain links TRBV27 with TRBJ2-1; tentatively, D is TRBD2 (5 bases). The V end was cut by 2 bases, the J end by 10 bases, with 18 bases between. The CDR3 is made up of 15 amino acids. CDR1 MNHEY and CDR2 SMNVEV come from the germline V gene (reference sequence). The DNA of the CDR3 is TGTGCCAGCAGTTTACTAGCTACGTACCGTGGGGAGCAGTTCTTC. Protein: CASSLLATYRGEQFF.

A few counts support this clonotype. V and J are TRBV6-2 or TRBV6-3 and TRBJ2-2, with no clear D. Germline-derived CDR1 and CDR2 are MNHEY and SVGEGT. The CDR3 sequence is 17 residues long. The V and J ends lost 2 bases and 3 bases respectively, with 16 bases between them. The CDR3 bases are TGTGCCAGCAGTTACAACGCGGTAGCACGCGACACCGGGGAGCTGTTTTTT. Translating gives CASSYNAVARDTGELFF.

This clonotype was picked up a small number of times. This rearrangement joins TRBV7-7 to TRBJ2-1, with 7 positions matching TRBD2. The CDR3 is 16 amino acids. The germline gives CDR1 SSHAT, CDR2 FNYEAQ (reference sequence). V lost 1 base to trimming and J lost 6 bases; unmatched junction nucleotides: 9. CDR3 sequence reads: CASSLDPSGASNEQFF. The CDR3 DNA reads as TGTGCCAGCAGCTTAGATCCTAGCGGAGCTTCCAATGAGCAGTTCTTC.

This clonotype was counted a few times. V gene TRBV30 combines with J gene TRBJ2-3; D not resolved. The CDR3 extends over 12 amino acids. V was cut by 4 bases and J by 2 bases, with 7 bases left in between. The germline V gene encodes CDR1 GTSNPN and CDR2 SVGIG (reference sequence). CDR3 DNA: TGTGCCTGGAAAACGGCCACAGATACGCAGTATTTT. Amino acid sequence: CAWKTATDTQYF.

This clonotype was observed a few times. The chain joins TRBV13 to TRBJ2-7; 7 bases match TRBD1. CDR3 length: 12 residues. The germline CDR1 and CDR2 sequences are PRHDT and FYEKMQ (reference sequence). Losses at the gene ends were 6 bases for V and 3 bases for J; bases not matched to a gene: 2. The CDR3 loop is CASSYRGYEQYF. In DNA form, the CDR3 reads TGTGCCAGCAGTTACAGGGGCTACGAGCAGTACTTC.

The table lists this clonotype with many counts. Here the CDR3 DNA reads TGTGCCAGCAGCCCCAGACAGGGAGGTACAACTAATGAAAAACTGTTTTTT. Its translation is CASSPRQGGTTNEKLFF. This chain uses TRBV4-2 with TRBJ1-4; the match to TRBD1 covers 7 bases. The CDR3 spans 17 residues. CDR1 and CDR2 from the germline V gene are LGHNA and YNFKEQ. V was pared by 4 bases and J by 0 bases, with 8 bases of the junction left unmatched.

The CDR3 loop reads CASSPRQGTEGNTIYF. The CDR3, as DNA: TGTGCCAGCTCACCCCGACAGGGGACGGAAGGAAACACCATATATTTT. The chain joins TRBV18 to TRBJ1-3, with TRBD1 matching 8 bases. CDR3 size: 16 residues. V lost 3 bases, J lost 4 bases, and 8 bases stayed unmatched. Germline loops: CDR1 KGHSH, CDR2 LQKENI.

The chain has TRBV7-9 and TRBJ2-6, with D unresolved. V lost 5 bases and J 4 bases, leaving 9 bases between the germline ends. The CDR3 is 14 amino acids. Looked up from germline, CDR1 is SEHNR and CDR2 is FQNEAQ (reference sequence). CDR3 sequence (DNA): TGTGCCAGCAGCGCAGTAACCGGGGCCAACGTCCTGACTTTC. Amino acids: CASSAVTGANVLTF.

This clonotype was picked up one time. The rearrangement uses TRBV19 and TRBJ2-5, with 8 bases lining up with TRBD2. Trimming took 8 bases from V and 4 from J; bases not matched to a gene: 12. This CDR3 region has 15 residues. Germline CDR1 is LNHDA and CDR2 is SQIVND (reference sequence). The CDR3 here is CASGELADALETQYF. As DNA, the CDR3 is TGTGCCAGTGGGGAACTAGCGGACGCGCTAGAGACCCAGTACTTC.

V gene TRBV20-1 combines with J gene TRBJ1-6; D unclear. The CDR3 totals 16 residues. The germline V gene encodes CDR1 DFQATT and CDR2 SNEGSKA (reference sequence). V dropped 6 bases and J dropped 4 bases, with 19 bases sitting between them. CDR3 nucleotide sequence: TGCAGTGCCACGAACAGCGCCTGGACTTATAATTCACCCCTCCACTTT. Translating it yields CSATNSAWTYNSPLHF.

The chain is built from TRBV19 and TRBJ2-1, with TRBD2 identical over 10 bases. The CDR3 totals 16 residues. Trimming removed 5 bases from V and 3 bases from J; junction bases left unmatched: 7. CDR1 and CDR2 from the germline V gene are LNHDA and SQIVND (reference sequence). The CDR3 nucleotides read TGTGCCAGTAGTCCGAGAGCGGGAGGGGGCTACAATGAGCAGTTCTTC. Protein: CASSPRAGGGYNEQFF.

Many counts were recorded for this clonotype. The rearrangement joins TRBV28 to TRBJ2-5, with a possible D match to TRBD2 (5 bases). Germline V CDR1 and CDR2: MDHEN, SYDVKM. The CDR3 totals 15 residues. The germline V and J ends were trimmed by 3 bases and 4 bases, with 15 bases remaining between them. The CDR3 region is CASSFRRAGRETQYF. In DNA form, the CDR3 reads TGTGCCAGCAGTTTTCGGCGGGCAGGTCGAGAGACCCAGTACTTC.

This clonotype was seen a few times. CDR3: CASRAGTSGRSSGELFF. In DNA, the CDR3 is TGTGCCAGTCGGGCCGGGACTAGCGGGAGATCGTCCGGGGAGCTGTTTTTT. The chain is built from TRBV19 and TRBJ2-2; the match to TRBD2 covers 14 bases. The V segment lost 8 bases and the J segment 6 bases; nucleotides outside the gene matches: 11. CDR3 length: 17 residues. Germline loops: CDR1 LNHDA, CDR2 SQIVND (reference sequence).

This clonotype appeared many times. The chain uses TRBV20-1 and TRBJ1-2; 7 bases fit TRBD1. The CDR3 has 17 amino acids. V lost 8 bases to trimming and J lost 5 bases; unmatched junction nucleotides: 23. CDR1 is DFQATT and CDR2 is SNEGSKA in the germline V gene (reference sequence). The CDR3 DNA sequence: TGCAGTCCTCAAGGTGGACGGACAGGCTCCTTTAGTTATGGCTACACCTTC. Translation gives CSPQGGRTGSFSYGYTF.

The rearrangement joins TRBV4-2 to TRBJ1-6; 10 bases agree with TRBD1. CDR3 length: 16 residues. With 3 bases clipped from V and 10 bases from J, the junction kept 9 bases outside the gene matches. In germline, CDR1 is LGHNA, CDR2 YNFKEQ. CDR3 region: CASSQSDRGHGSPLHF. CDR3 sequence (DNA): TGTGCCAGCAGCCAGAGCGACAGGGGGCATGGGTCACCCCTCCACTTT.

This clonotype was seen a handful of times. The gene calls are TRBV7-8 and TRBJ2-1; 8 nucleotides align to TRBD2. The CDR3 totals 18 residues. V lost 4 bases, J lost 0 bases, and 11 bases stayed unmatched. In germline, CDR1 is SGHVS, CDR2 FQNEAQ. The CDR3 reads CASSYRALSGISYNEQFF. The CDR3 coding sequence is TGTGCCAGCAGCTATAGGGCCCTTAGCGGGATCTCCTACAATGAGCAGTTCTTC.